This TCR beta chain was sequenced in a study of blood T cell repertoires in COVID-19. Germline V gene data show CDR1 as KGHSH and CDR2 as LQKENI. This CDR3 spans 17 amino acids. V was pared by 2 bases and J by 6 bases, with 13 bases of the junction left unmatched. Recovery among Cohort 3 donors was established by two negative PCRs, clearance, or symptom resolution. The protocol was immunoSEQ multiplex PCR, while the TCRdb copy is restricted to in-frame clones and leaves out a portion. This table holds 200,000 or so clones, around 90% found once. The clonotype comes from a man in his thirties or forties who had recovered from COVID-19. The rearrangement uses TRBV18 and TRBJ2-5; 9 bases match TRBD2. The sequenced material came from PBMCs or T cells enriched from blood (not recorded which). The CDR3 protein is CASSPGFGSSGEKTQYF. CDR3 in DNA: TGTGCCAGCTCACCAGGATTTGGGTCTAGCGGGGAGAAGACCCAGTACTTC. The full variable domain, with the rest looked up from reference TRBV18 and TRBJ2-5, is NAGVMQNPRHLVRRRGQEARLRCSPMKGHSHVYWYRQLPEEGLKFMVYLQKENIIDESGMPKERFSAEFPKEGPSILRIQQVVRGDSAAYFCASSPGFGSSGEKTQYFGPGTRLLVL.